This T cell receptor (beta chain) was captured in a study of human T cells and chemical hapten exposure. Details on this clonotype: Its antigen is unidentified.

In the source study's methods: Per sample, the median was about 95,000 TCRs, with values from about 24,000 to 680,000. One entry per CDR3 protein results from TCRdb running MiXCR on the 5' RACE reads. TCRdb, not the authors, supplied the V and J calls. The sample lists more than 75,000 distinct CDR3 sequences, 15% to 20% occurring once. Overall study results and limits: No shift was seen in TCRs above 1 in 1000 frequency with DPC sensitization.

Total RNA was isolated from whole blood that had not been fractionated. Trimming removed 4 bases from V and 7 bases from J, with 17 bases in between. The CDR3 extends over 15 amino acids. Germline-derived CDR1 and CDR2 are SNHLY and FYNNEI. The rearrangement links TRBV2 to TRBJ2-1, with D perhaps given as TRBD1 or TRBD2 (5 bases each). The clonotype comes from a female donor in good health. CDR3 protein: CASSAEGLEGNEQFF. CDR3 nucleotides: TGTGCCAGCAGTGCTGAAGGACTCGAGGGGAATGAGCAGTTCTTC. The whole variable domain, filled in from reference TRBV2 and TRBJ2-1, reads EPEVTQTPSHQVTQMGQEVILRCVPISNHLYFYWYRQILGQKVEFLVSFYNNEISEKSEIFDDQFSVERPDGSNFTLKIRSTKLEDSAMYFCASSAEGLEGNEQFFGPGTRLTVL.